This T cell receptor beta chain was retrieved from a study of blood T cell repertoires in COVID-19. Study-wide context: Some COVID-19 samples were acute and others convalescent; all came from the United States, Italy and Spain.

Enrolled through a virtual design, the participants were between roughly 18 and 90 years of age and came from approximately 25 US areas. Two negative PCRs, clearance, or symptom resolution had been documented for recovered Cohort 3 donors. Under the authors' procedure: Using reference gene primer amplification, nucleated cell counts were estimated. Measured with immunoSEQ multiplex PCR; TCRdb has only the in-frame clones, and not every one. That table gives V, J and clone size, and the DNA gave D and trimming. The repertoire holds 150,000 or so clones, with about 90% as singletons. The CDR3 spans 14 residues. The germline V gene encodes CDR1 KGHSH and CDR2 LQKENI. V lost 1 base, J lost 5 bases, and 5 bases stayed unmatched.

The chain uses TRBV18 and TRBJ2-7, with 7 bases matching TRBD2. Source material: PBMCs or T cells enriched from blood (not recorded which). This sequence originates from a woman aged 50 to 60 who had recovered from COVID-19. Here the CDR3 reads CASSPQRGRDEQYF. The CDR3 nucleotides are TGTGCCAGCTCACCACAGCGGGGAAGGGACGAGCAGTACTTC.